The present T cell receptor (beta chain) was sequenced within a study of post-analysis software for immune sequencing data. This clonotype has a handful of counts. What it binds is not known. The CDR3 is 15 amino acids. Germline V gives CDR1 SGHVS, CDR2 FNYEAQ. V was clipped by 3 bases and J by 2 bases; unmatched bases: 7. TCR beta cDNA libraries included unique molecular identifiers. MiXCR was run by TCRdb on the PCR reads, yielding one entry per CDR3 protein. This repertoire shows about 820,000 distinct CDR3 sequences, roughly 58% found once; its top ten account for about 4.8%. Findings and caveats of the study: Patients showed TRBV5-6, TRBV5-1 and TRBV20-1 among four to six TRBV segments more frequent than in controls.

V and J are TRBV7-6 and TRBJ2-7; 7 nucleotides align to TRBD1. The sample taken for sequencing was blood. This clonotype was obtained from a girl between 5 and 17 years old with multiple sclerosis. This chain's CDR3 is CASSLFPQGAYEQYF. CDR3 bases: TGTGCCAGCAGCTTGTTTCCCCAGGGGGCCTACGAGCAGTACTTC.